Below, 4 T cell receptor beta chains from the same sample are listed, as sequenced in a study of blood T cell repertoires in COVID-19. TCRdb keeps only in-frame clones here, not all; method: immunoSEQ multiplex PCR. The data show 99,000 or so clones, approximately 83% seen once. Sequenced sample: peripheral blood. The receptors derive from an elderly woman with active or convalescent COVID-19.

The chain carries TRBV19 and TRBJ2-1; 7 bases are shared with TRBD1. The CDR3 is made up of 14 amino acids. With V trimmed by 5 bases and J by 3 bases, 4 bases remained unmatched. CDR1 and CDR2 (germline): LNHDA, SQIVND (reference sequence). The CDR3 nucleotides read TGTGCCAGTAGTGCCAGGGGGATCTACAATGAGCAGTTCTTC. Translating gives CASSARGIYNEQFF.

The chain couples TRBV18 to TRBJ2-1; 8 bases fit TRBD2. V gave up 3 bases and J gave up 4 bases; unmatched junction bases: 14. CDR1 and CDR2 from the germline V gene are KGHSH and LQKENI. CDR3 length: 18 amino acids. CDR3 loop: CASSPPAGADTQYNEQFF. The CDR3 region has the DNA TGTGCCAGCTCACCCCCAGCGGGAGCCGATACCCAATACAATGAGCAGTTCTTC.

The CDR3 spells CATSDPSSRDSTQKADTQYF. The DNA of the CDR3 is TGTGCCACCAGTGACCCTTCTTCCCGCGACTCGACCCAAAAGGCAGATACGCAGTATTTT. V usage is TRBV24-1 and J usage is TRBJ2-3; no reliable D call. CDR1 and CDR2 from the germline V gene are KGHDR and SFDVKD. This CDR3 region has 20 residues. The germline V and J ends were trimmed by 4 bases and 4 bases, with 29 bases remaining between them.

The chain recombines TRBV6-1 with TRBJ1-2, with TRBD1 matching 7 bases. V lost 3 bases and J lost 2; bases outside the gene matches: 6. CDR1 MNHNS and CDR2 SASEGT come from the germline V gene. The CDR3 length is 15 residues. The CDR3 reads CASSDRTGLNYGYTF. Written as DNA, the CDR3 is TGTGCCAGCAGTGATCGGACAGGCCTAAACTATGGCTACACCTTC.